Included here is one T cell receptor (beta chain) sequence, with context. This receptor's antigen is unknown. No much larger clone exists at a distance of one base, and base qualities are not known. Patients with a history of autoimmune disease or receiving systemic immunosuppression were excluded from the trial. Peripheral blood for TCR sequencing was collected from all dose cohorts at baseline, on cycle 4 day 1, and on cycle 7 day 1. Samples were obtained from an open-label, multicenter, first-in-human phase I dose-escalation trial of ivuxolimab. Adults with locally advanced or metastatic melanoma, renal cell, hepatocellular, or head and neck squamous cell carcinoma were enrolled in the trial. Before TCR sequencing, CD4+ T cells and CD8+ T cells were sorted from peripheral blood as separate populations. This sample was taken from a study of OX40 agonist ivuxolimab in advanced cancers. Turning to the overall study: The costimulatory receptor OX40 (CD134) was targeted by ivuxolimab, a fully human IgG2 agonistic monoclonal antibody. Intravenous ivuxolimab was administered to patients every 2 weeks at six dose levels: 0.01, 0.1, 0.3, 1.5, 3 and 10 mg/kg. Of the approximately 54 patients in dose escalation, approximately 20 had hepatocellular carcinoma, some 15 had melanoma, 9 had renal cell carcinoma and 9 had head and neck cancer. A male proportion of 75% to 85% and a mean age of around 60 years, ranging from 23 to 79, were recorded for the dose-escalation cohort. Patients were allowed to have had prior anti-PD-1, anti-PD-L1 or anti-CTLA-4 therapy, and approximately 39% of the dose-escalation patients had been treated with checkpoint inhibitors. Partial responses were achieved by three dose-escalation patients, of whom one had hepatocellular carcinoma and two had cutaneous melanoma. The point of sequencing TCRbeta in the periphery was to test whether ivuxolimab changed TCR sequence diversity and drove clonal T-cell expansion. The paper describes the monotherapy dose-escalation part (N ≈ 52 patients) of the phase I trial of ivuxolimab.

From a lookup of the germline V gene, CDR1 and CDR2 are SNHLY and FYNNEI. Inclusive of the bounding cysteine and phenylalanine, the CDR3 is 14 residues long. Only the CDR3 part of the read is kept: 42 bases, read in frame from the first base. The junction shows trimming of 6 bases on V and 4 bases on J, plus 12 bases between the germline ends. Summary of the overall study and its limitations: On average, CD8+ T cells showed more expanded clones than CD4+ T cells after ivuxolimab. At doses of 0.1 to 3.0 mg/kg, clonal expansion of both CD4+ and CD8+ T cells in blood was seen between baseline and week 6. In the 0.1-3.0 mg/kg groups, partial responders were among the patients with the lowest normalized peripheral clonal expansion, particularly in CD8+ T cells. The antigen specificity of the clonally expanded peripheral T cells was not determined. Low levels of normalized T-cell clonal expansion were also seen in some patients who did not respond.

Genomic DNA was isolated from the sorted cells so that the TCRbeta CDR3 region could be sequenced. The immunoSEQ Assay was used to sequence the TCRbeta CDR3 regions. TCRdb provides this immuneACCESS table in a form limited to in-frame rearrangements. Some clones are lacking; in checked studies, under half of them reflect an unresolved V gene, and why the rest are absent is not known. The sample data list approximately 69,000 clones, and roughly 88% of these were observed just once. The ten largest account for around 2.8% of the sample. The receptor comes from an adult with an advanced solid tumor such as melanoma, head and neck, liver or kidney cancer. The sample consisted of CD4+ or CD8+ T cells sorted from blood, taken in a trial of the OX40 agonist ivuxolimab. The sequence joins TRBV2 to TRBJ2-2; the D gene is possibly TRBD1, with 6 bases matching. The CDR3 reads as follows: CASRWDTSTGELFF. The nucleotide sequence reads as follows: TGTGCCAGCAGATGGGACACTAGCACCGGGGAGCTGTTTTTT.